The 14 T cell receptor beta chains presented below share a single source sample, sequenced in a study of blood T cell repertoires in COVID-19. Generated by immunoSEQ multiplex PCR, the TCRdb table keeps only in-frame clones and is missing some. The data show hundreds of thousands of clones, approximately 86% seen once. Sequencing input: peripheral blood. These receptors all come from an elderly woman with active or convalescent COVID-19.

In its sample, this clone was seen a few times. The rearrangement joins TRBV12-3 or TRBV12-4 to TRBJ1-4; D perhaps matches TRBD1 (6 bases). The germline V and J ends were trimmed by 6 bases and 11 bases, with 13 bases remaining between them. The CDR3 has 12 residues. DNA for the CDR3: TGTGCCAGCAGACCCAGGGGTTTTAAACTGTTTTTT. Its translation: CASRPRGFKLFF.

The CDR3 loop is CASSETLHYNSPLHF. In DNA, the CDR3 is TGTGCCAGCAGTGAAACCTTACACTATAATTCACCCCTCCACTTT. V usage is TRBV6-4 and J usage is TRBJ1-6; D not certain. V lost 3 bases and J lost 3, with 9 bases in between. Looked up from germline, CDR1 is MRHNA and CDR2 is SNTAGT. The CDR3 has 15 residues.

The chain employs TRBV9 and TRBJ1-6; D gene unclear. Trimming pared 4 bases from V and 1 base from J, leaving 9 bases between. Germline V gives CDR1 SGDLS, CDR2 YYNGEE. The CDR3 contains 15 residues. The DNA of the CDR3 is TGTGCCAGCAGCACAGTTGGGTCCTATAATTCACCCCTCCACTTT. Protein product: CASSTVGSYNSPLHF.

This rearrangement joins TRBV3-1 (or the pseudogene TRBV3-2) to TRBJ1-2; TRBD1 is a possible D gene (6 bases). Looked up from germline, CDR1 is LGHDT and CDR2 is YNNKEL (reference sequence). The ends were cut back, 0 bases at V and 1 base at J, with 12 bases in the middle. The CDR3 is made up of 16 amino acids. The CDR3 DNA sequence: TGTGCCAGCAGCCAAGATTTGGGGGCCGGTAACTATGGCTACACCTTC. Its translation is CASSQDLGAGNYGYTF.

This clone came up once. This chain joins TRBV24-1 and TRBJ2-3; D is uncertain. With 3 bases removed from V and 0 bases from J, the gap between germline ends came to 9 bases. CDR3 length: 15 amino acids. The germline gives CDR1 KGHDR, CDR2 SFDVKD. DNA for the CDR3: TGTGCCACCAGTGATACAGCCGGAAGCACAGATACGCAGTATTTT. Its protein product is CATSDTAGSTDTQYF.

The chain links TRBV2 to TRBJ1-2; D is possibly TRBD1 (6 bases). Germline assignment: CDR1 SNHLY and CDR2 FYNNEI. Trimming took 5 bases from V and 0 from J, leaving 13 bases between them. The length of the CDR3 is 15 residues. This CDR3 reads CASSKDSSPNYGYTF. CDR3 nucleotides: TGTGCCAGCAGTAAGGACAGTAGTCCTAACTATGGCTACACCTTC.

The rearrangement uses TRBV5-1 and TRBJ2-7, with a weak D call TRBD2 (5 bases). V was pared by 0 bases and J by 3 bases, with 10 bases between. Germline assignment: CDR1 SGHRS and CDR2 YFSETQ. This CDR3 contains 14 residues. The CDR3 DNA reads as TGCGCCAGCAGCTTGGTAAGCGGAGTCTACGAGCAGTACTTC. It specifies CASSLVSGVYEQYF.

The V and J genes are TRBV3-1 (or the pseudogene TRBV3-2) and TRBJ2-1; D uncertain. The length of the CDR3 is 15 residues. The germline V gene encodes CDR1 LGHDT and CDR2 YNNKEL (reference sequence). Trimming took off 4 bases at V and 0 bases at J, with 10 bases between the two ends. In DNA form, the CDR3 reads TGTGCCAGCAGCCCGAGTCTAAGCTCCTACAATGAGCAGTTCTTC. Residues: CASSPSLSSYNEQFF.

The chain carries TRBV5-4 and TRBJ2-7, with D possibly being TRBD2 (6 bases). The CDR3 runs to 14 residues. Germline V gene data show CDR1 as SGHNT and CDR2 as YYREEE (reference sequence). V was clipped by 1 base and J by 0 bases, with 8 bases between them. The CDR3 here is CASSLFGSSYEQYF. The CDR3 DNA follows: TGTGCCAGCAGCTTGTTCGGGAGCTCCTACGAGCAGTACTTC.

CDR3 sequence: CASSSRQGKDEQYF. The CDR3 DNA follows: TGTGCCAGCAGCTCGAGACAGGGCAAGGACGAGCAGTACTTC. The J gene is TRBJ2-7, the V gene TRBV7-9; 7 bases fit TRBD1. Germline CDR1 is SEHNR and CDR2 is FQNEAQ (reference sequence). This CDR3 is 14 amino acids long. Germline trimming cut 4 bases from V and 5 bases from J; bases unmatched to any gene: 8. Full variable domain (remainder filled in from reference TRBV7-9 and TRBJ2-7): DTGVSQNPRHKITKRGQNVTFRCDPISEHNRLYWYRQTLGQGPEFLTYFQNEAQLEKSRLLSDRFSAERPKGSFSTLEIQRTEQGDSAMYLCASSSRQGKDEQYFGPGTRLTVT.

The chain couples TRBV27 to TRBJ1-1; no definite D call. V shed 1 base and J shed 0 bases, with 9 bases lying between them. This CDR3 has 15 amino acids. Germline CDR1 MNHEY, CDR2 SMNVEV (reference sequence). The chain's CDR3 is CASSLLASMNTEAFF. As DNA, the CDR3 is TGTGCCAGCAGTTTATTGGCTTCCATGAACACTGAAGCTTTCTTT.

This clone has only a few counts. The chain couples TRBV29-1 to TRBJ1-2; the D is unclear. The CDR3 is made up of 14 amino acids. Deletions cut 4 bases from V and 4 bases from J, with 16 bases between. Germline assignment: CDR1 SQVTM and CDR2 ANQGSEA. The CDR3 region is CSVVPSGVGYGYTF. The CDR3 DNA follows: TGCAGCGTTGTACCCAGCGGGGTCGGCTATGGCTACACCTTC.

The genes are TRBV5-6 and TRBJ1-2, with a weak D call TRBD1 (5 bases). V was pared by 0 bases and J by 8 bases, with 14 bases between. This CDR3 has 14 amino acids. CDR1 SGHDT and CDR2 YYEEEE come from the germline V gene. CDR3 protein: CASSLGGRVDGYTF. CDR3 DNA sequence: TGTGCCAGCAGCTTGGGGGGCAGGGTCGACGGCTACACCTTC.

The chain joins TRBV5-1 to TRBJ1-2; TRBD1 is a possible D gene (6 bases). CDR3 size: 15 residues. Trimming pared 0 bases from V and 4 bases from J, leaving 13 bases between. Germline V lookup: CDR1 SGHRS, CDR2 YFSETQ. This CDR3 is CASSLESARGYGYTF. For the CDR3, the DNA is TGCGCCAGCAGCTTGGAATCTGCCAGGGGCTATGGCTACACCTTC. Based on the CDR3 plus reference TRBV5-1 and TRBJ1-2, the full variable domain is KAGVTQTPRYLIKTRGQQVTLSCSPISGHRSVSWYQQTPGQGLQFLFEYFSETQRNKGNFPGRFSGRQFSNSRSEMNVSTLELGDSALYLCASSLESARGYGYTFGSGTRLTVV.